This passage covers 8 T cell receptor beta chains from one sample sequenced in a study of siplizumab effects on memory and regulatory T cells. The assay was immunoSEQ multiplex PCR, and TCRdb's table has in-frame clones only and misses some. The sample holds 99,000 or so clones, under 95% seen once. The sample consisted of CD4+ T cells sorted from blood. All receptors come from a human donor in good health.

The chain combines TRBV12-5 with TRBJ2-1; D remains unclear. Trimming stripped 6 bases from V and 1 base from J, with 1 base between. The CDR3 length is 11 residues. Germline values: CDR1 LGHNT, CDR2 FRNRAP. The CDR3 bases are TGTGCTAGTGGATCCTACAATGAGCAGTTCTTC. Its protein product is CASGSYNEQFF. Drawing the rest from reference TRBV12-5 and TRBJ2-1, the complete variable domain is DARVTQTPRHKVTEMGQEVTMRCQPILGHNTVFWYRQTMMQGLELLAYFRNRAPLDDSGMPKDRFSAEMPDATLATLKIQPSEPRDSAVYFCASGSYNEQFFGPGTRLTVL.

The chain recombines TRBV7-2 with TRBJ2-7; 7 positions match TRBD1. V shed 0 bases, J shed 1 base, and the junction held 9 bases outside the gene matches. This CDR3 region has 17 residues. Germline lookup yields CDR1 SGHTA and CDR2 FQGNSA. The DNA for the CDR3 is TGTGCCAGCAGCTTAGCGGTTCTTGGGACAGAGTCCTACGAGCAGTACTTC. It specifies CASSLAVLGTESYEQYF.

The chain recombines TRBV18 with TRBJ2-1, with 8 bases aligning to TRBD2. The CDR3 covers 15 residues. Germline trimming cut 3 bases from V and 6 bases from J; bases unmatched to any gene: 7. Germline V CDR1 and CDR2: KGHSH, LQKENI. In DNA form, the CDR3 reads TGTGCCAGCTCACCGAGCGGGAGAAACTCCAATGAGCAGTTCTTC. It yields the protein CASSPSGRNSNEQFF.

The chain employs TRBV5-1 and TRBJ2-3; a weak D match, TRBD2 (7 bases). V dropped 5 bases and J dropped 0 bases, with 16 bases sitting between them. The CDR3 consists of 16 residues. The germline CDR1 and CDR2 sequences are SGHRS and YFSETQ. The CDR3 sequence: CASSRASGGSTDTQYF. CDR3 bases: TGCGCCAGCAGTCGGGCCTCGGGGGGCAGCACAGATACGCAGTATTTT.

The gene calls are TRBV7-3 and TRBJ2-1, with TRBD2 matching over 9 bases. Germline CDR1 reads SGHTA; CDR2 reads FQGTGA. Trimming took 8 bases from V and 5 from J; bases not matched to a gene: 10. This CDR3 has 15 amino acids. The DNA for the CDR3 is TGTGCCAGCGGACCAGCTAGCGGGATTCACAATGAGCAGTTCTTC. Its protein is CASGPASGIHNEQFF.

The chain has TRBV27 and TRBJ2-1, with 12 bases lining up with TRBD2. This CDR3 has 15 amino acids. Trimming at V came to 5 bases and at J to 5 bases, leaving 4 bases not matched to a gene. From germline, CDR1 is MNHEY and CDR2 SMNVEV (reference sequence). CDR3 residues: CASSASGRGDNEQFF. CDR3 nucleotide sequence: TGTGCCAGCAGTGCTAGCGGGAGGGGTGACAATGAGCAGTTCTTC.

The chain couples TRBV10-3 to TRBJ1-6; 9 bases align to TRBD1. This CDR3 comprises 14 residues. V was pared by 11 bases and J by 9 bases, with 11 bases of the junction left unmatched. Per the germline V gene, CDR1 is ENHRY and CDR2 is SYGVKD. The CDR3 nucleotides are TGTGCCGCATCGCGGGACAGGGTTGGTTCACCCCTCCACTTT. Encoded protein: CAASRDRVGSPLHF.

The chain is built from TRBV6-5 and TRBJ2-7; the D gene is possibly TRBD2 (6 bases). The germline CDR1 and CDR2 sequences are MNHEY and SVGAGI. Trimming left V 6 bases short and J 0 bases short, with 12 bases between. This CDR3 contains 14 residues. CDR3 sequence: CASRRDLSSYEQYF. The CDR3 DNA reads TGTGCCAGCAGAAGGGACTTGAGCTCCTACGAGCAGTACTTC.